The rows below give T cell receptor beta chains drawn from one sample of a study of blood T cell repertoires in COVID-19. Only in-frame clones appear in the TCRdb table, and some are missing; sequencing was by immunoSEQ multiplex PCR. The data hold approximately 150,000 clones, with around 85% observed a single time. The sequencing sample was made of PBMCs or T cells enriched from blood (not recorded which). Receptor source: a woman in her forties with acute COVID-19. Each CDR3 is given with its conserved first and last residue. The order of the fields is clone size, J gene, V gene, D gene, CDR3 DNA, CDR3 protein. D genes are given only for firm matches. Where a row states a size, it is once, few, many or the class of an expanded clone; other rows omit it.

>once|TRBJ1-6|TRBV4-1|.
TGCGCCAGCAGCCCCCTCCAGAGGGGGAATTCACCCCTCCACTTT
CASSPLQRGNSPLHF
>.|TRBJ1-1|TRBV5-1|.
TGCGCCAGCAGCTTGGCCAGGGGAGATACTGAAGCTTTCTTT
CASSLARGDTEAFF
>.|TRBJ2-1|TRBV24-1|TRBD2
TGTGCCACCAGTGAGGGCGGGAGCACCTACAATGAGCAGTTCTTC
CATSEGGSTYNEQFF
>once|TRBJ1-1|TRBV19|TRBD1
TGTGCCAGTAGTATGTTCGGAGGGGGCCAGACTAGAGCTTTCTTT
CASSMFGGGQTRAFF
>.|TRBJ1-2|TRBV5-6|.
TGTGCCAGCAGCACGTGGAGGGGAGGCTATGGCTACACCTTC
CASSTWRGGYGYTF
>.|TRBJ2-5|TRBV11-2|TRBD2
TGTGCCAGCTCGGAGTGGGCTAGCGGGAGGGGGGAGACCCAGTACTTC
CASSEWASGRGETQYF
>.|TRBJ2-3|TRBV18|.
TGTGCCAGCTCACCATCATCGGGACTCGGCACAGATACGCAGTATTTT
CASSPSSGLGTDTQYF
>.|TRBJ2-3|TRBV9|.
TGTGCCAGCAGCGTAGCCCCAGGGGAAACAGATACGCAGTATTTT
CASSVAPGETDTQYF
>many|TRBJ1-2|TRBV4-1|.
TGCGCCAGCAGCCAAGGGGCAGCCGGCTACACCTTC
CASSQGAAGYTF
>.|TRBJ2-2|TRBV11-2|.
TGTGCCAGCAGCTTCCCGATCACTCCCCTTAAGCTGTTTTTT
CASSFPITPLKLFF